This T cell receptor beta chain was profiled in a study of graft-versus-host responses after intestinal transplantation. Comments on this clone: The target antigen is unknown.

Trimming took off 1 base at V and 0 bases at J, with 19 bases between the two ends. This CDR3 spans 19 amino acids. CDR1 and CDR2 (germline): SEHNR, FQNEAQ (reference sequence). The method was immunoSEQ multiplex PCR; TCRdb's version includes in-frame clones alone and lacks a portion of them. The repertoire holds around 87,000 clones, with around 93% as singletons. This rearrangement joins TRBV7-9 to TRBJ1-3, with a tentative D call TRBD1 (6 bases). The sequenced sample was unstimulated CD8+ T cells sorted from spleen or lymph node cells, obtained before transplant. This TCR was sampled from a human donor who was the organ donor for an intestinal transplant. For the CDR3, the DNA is TGTGCCAGCAGCTTAGAAACGTACAGGGCCCAGAGCTCTGGAAACACCATATATTTT. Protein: CASSLETYRAQSSGNTIYF.